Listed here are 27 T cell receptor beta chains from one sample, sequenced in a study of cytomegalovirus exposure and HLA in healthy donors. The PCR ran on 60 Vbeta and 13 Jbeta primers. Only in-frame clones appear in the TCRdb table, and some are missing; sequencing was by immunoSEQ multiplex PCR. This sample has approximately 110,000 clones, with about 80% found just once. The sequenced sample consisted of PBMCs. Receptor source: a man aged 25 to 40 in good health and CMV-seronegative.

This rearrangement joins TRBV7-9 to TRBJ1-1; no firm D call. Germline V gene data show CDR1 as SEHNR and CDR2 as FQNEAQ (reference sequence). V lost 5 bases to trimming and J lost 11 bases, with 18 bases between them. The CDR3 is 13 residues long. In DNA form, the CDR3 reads TGTGCCAGCAGCCCCCCGGAGGAAGTTGAGGCTTTCTTT. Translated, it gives CASSPPEEVEAFF.

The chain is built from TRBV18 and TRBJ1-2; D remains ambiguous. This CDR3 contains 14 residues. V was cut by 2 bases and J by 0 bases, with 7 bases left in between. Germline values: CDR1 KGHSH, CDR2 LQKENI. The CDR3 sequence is CASSPSPANYGYTF. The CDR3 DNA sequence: TGTGCCAGCTCACCATCCCCAGCTAACTATGGCTACACCTTC.

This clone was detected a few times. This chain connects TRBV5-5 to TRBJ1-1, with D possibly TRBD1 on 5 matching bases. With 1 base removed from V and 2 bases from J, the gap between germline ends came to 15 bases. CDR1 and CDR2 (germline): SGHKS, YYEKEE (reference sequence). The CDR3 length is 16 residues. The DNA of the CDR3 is TGTGCCAGCAGCTTGTCTGTCAGGGCGATTAACACTGAAGCTTTCTTT. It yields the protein CASSLSVRAINTEAFF.

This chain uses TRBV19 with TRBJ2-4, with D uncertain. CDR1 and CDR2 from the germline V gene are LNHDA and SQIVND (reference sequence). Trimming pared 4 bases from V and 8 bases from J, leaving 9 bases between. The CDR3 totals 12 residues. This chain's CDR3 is CASSTAVDIQYF. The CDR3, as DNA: TGTGCCAGTAGTACCGCGGTGGACATTCAGTACTTC. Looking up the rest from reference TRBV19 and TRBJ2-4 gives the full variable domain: DGGITQSPKYLFRKEGQNVTLSCEQNLNHDAMYWYRQDPGQGLRLIYYSQIVNDFQKGDIAEGYSVSREKKESFPLTVTSAQKNPTAFYLCASSTAVDIQYFGAGTRLSVL.

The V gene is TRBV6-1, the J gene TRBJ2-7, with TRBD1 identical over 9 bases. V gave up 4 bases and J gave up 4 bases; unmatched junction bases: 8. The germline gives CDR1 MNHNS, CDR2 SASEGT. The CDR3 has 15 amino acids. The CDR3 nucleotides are TGTGCCAGCAGTGGGGCTCCGGGACAGGGTTACGAGCAGTACTTC. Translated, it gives CASSGAPGQGYEQYF.

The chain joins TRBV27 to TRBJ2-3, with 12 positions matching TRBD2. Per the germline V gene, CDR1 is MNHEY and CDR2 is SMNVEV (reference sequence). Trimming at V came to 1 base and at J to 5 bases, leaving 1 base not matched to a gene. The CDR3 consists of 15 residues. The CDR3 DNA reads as TGTGCCAGCAGTTTATGGGGACTAGCGGGAGATACGCAGTATTTT. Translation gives CASSLWGLAGDTQYF.

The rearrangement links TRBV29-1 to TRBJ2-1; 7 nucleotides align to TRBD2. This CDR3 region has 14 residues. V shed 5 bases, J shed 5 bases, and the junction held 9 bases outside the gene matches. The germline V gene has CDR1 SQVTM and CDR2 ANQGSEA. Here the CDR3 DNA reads TGCAGCGTTCTTGGGCGCGGGGGAGACAATGAGCAGTTCTTC. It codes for CSVLGRGGDNEQFF.

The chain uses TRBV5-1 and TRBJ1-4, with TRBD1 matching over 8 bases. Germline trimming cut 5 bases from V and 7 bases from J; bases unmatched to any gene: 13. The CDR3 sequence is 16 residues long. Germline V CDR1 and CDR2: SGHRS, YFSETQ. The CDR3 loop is CASSAGGAELAEKLFF. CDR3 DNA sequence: TGCGCCAGCAGTGCAGGGGGCGCGGAGTTGGCTGAAAAACTGTTTTTT. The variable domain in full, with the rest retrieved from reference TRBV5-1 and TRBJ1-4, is KAGVTQTPRYLIKTRGQQVTLSCSPISGHRSVSWYQQTPGQGLQFLFEYFSETQRNKGNFPGRFSGRQFSNSRSEMNVSTLELGDSALYLCASSAGGAELAEKLFFGSGTQLSVL.

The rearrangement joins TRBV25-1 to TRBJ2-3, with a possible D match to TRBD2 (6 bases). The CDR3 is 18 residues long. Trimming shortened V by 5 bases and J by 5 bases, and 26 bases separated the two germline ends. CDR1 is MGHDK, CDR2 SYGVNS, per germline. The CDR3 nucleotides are TGTGCCAGCAGTTCGATGCCGGGACTCGCGATTAAGAGAGATACGCAGTATTTT. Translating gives CASSSMPGLAIKRDTQYF. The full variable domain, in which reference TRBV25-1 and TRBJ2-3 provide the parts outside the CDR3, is EADIYQTPRYLVIGTGKKITLECSQTMGHDKMYWYQQDPGMELHLIHYSYGVNSTEKGDLSSESTVSRIRTEHFPLTLESARPSHTSQYLCASSSMPGLAIKRDTQYFGPGTRLTVL.

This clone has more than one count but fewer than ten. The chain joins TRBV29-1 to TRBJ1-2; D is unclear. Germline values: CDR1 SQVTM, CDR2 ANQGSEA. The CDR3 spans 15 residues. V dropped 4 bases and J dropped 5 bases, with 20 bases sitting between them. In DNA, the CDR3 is TGCAGCGTTGCTCAGACGGCGGGGATTTCGTATGGCTACACCTTC. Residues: CSVAQTAGISYGYTF.

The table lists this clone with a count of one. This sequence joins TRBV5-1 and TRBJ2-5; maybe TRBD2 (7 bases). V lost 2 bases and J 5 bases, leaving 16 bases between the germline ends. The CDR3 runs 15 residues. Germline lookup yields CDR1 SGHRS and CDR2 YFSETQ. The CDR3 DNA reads TGCGCCAGCAGCTTCGGGGGGACAATGCGCGAGACCCAGTACTTC. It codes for CASSFGGTMRETQYF.

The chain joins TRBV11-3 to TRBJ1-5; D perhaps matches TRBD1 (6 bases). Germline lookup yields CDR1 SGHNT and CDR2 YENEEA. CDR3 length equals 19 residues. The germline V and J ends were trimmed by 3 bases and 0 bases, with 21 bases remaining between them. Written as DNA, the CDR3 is TGTGCCAGCAGCTTTTACCGGGACAACGAAAGGCTTAGCAATCAGCCCCAGCATTTT. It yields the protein CASSFYRDNERLSNQPQHF.

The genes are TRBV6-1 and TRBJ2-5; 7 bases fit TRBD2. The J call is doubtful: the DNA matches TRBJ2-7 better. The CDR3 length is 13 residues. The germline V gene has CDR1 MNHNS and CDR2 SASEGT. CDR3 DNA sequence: TGTGCCAGCAGCCGGGACTACAACTACGAGCAGTACTTC. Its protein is CASSRDYNYEQYF.

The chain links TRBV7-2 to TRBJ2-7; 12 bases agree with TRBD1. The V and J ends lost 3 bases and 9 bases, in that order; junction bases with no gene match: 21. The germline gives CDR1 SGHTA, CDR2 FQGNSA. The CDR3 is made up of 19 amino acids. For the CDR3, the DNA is TGTGCCAGCAGCTTTTTGCTCGATGGGACAGGGGGCGGAGGGGGCGGGCAGTACTTC. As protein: CASSFLLDGTGGGGGGQYF.

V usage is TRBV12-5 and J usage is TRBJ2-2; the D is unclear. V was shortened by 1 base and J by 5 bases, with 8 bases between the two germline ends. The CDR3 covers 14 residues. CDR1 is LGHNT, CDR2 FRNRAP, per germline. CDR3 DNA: TGTGCTAGTGGTTTGGATCGTTTTACCGGGGAGCTGTTTTTT. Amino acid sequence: CASGLDRFTGELFF. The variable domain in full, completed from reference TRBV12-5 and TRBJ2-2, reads DARVTQTPRHKVTEMGQEVTMRCQPILGHNTVFWYRQTMMQGLELLAYFRNRAPLDDSGMPKDRFSAEMPDATLATLKIQPSEPRDSAVYFCASGLDRFTGELFFGEGSRLTVL.

As DNA, the CDR3 is TGTGCCAGCAGTGATAGTTACTTTTCTCTGAATCTAGCTAACTATGGCTACACCTTC. Its translation is CASSDSYFSLNLANYGYTF. The rearrangement joins TRBV6-1 to TRBJ1-2; D unresolved. The ends were cut back, 3 bases at V and 0 bases at J, with 23 bases in the middle. This CDR3 region has 19 residues. CDR1 is MNHNS and CDR2 is SASEGT in the germline V gene.

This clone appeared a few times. The CDR3 sequence is CASSLTGNQPQHF. CDR3 nucleotide sequence: TGTGCCAGTAGTCTTACAGGGAATCAGCCCCAGCATTTT. The chain combines TRBV19 with TRBJ1-5; tentative D call: TRBD1 (6 bases). The CDR3 length is 13 residues. The V gene's germline CDR1 is LNHDA and CDR2 SQIVND (reference sequence). V was cut by 5 bases and J by 4 bases, with 9 bases left in between.

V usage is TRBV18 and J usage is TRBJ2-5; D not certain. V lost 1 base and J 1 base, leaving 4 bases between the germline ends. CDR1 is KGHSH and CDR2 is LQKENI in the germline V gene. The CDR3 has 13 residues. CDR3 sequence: CASSPQRQETQYF. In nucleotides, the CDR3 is TGTGCCAGCTCACCACAGCGCCAAGAGACCCAGTACTTC.

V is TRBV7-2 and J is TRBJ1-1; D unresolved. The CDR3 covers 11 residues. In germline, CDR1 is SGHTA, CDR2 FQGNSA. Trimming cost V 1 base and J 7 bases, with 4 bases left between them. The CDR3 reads CASSLVNEAFF. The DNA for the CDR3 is TGTGCCAGCAGCTTAGTCAATGAAGCTTTCTTT.

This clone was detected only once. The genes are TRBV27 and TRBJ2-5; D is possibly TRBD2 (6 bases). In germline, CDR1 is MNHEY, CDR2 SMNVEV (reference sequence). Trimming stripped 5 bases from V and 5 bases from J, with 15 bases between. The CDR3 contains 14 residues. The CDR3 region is CASSTSRRQETQYF. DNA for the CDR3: TGTGCCAGCAGTACTAGCCGGAGACAGGAGACCCAGTACTTC.

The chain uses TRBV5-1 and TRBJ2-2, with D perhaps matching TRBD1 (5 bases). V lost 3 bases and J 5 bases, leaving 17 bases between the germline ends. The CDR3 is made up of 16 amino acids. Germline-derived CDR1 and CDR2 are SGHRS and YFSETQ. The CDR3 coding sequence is TGCGCCAGCAGCTCTGTTTTACAGGAAACGACCGGGGAGCTGTTTTTT. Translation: CASSSVLQETTGELFF.

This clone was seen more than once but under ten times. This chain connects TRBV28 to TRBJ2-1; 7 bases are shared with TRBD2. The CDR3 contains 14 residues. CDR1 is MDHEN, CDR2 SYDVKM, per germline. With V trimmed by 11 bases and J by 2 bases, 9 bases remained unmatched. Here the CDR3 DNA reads TGTGCCGCGTCTAGCGGAATGGCCTACAATGAGCAGTTCTTC. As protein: CAASSGMAYNEQFF. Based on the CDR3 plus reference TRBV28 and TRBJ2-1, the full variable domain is DVKVTQSSRYLVKRTGEKVFLECVQDMDHENMFWYRQDPGLGLRLIYFSYDVKMKEKGDIPEGYSVSREKKERFSLILESASTNQTSMYLCAASSGMAYNEQFFGPGTRLTVL.

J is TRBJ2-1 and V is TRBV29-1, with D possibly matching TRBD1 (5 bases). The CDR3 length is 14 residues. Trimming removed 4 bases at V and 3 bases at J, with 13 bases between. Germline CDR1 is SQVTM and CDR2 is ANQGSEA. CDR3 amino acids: CSVAGRVGYNEQFF. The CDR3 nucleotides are TGCAGCGTTGCGGGCAGGGTGGGCTACAATGAGCAGTTCTTC.

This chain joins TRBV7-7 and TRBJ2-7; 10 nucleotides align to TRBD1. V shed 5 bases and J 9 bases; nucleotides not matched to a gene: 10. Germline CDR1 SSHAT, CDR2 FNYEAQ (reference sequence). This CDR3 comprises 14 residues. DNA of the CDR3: TGTGCCAGCAGCCCCGGACAGGGGGTAGTTATGCAGTACTTC. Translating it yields CASSPGQGVVMQYF. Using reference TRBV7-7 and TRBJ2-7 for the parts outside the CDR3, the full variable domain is GAGVSQSPRYKVTKRGQDVTLRCDPISSHATLYWYQQALGQGPEFLTYFNYEAQPDKSGLPSDRFSAERPEGSISTLTIQRTEQRDSAMYRCASSPGQGVVMQYFGPGTRLTVT.

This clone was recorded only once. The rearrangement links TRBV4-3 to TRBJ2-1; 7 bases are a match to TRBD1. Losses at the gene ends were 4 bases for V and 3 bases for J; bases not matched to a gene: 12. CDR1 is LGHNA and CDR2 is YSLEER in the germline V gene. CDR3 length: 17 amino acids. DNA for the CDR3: TGCGCCAGCAGCCCACGAGACACAGGGGCCCTCTACAATGAGCAGTTCTTC. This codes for CASSPRDTGALYNEQFF.

CDR3 DNA: TGTGCCAGCAGCTTCGGTCGGACAGGGACATACGAGCAGTACTTC. Translation: CASSFGRTGTYEQYF. The V gene is TRBV6-5, the J gene TRBJ2-7, with 8 bases identical to TRBD1. J lost 4 bases, V lost 6 bases, and 11 bases had no gene match. In germline, CDR1 is MNHEY, CDR2 SVGAGI. This CDR3 is built from 15 residues.

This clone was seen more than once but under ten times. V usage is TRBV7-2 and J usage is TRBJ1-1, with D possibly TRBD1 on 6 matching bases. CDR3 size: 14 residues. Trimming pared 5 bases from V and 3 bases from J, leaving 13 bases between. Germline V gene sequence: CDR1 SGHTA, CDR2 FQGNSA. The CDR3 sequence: CASSKDSLYTEAFF. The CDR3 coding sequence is TGTGCCAGCAGCAAGGACAGTCTTTACACTGAAGCTTTCTTT.